Below, 21 T cell receptor beta chains from the same sample are listed, as sequenced in a study of CD8+CD57+ T cells in acquired aplastic anemia. All sequencing subjects had displayed CD8+CD57+ cell expansion on flow cytometry. Genomic DNA, serving as template, underwent TCR beta VDJ and CDR3 profiling. Via MiXCR, TCRdb re-called the reads, giving one row per CDR3 protein. The sample includes tens of thousands of distinct CDR3 sequences, 63% of them seen just once. The sequenced sample consisted of sorted CD4+, CD8+, or CD8+CD57+ T cells (not recorded which) from PBMCs. These receptors were obtained from a human donor with aplastic anemia.

This rearrangement joins TRBV24-1 to TRBJ1-5; a possible D gene is TRBD1 (6 bases). The CDR3 covers 13 residues. Trimming removed 11 bases at V and 3 bases at J, with 13 bases between. Germline CDR1 is KGHDR and CDR2 is SFDVKD. CDR3 bases: TGTGCCAGGAGGACAGACCTCAATCAGCCCCAGCATTTT. Protein product: CARRTDLNQPQHF.

This chain joins TRBV9 and TRBJ2-5; D perhaps matches TRBD2 (6 bases). Trimming cost V 0 bases and J 4 bases, with 13 bases left between them. The CDR3 sequence is 15 residues long. CDR1 and CDR2 (germline): SGDLS, YYNGEE. Here the CDR3 DNA reads TGTGCCAGCAGCGTAGAAGGGGACTTGGGAGAGACCCAGTACTTC. This gives the protein CASSVEGDLGETQYF.

The table lists this clonotype with a count of one. V is TRBV11-2 and J is TRBJ2-2; D unresolved. Trimming removed 0 bases at V and 0 bases at J, with 17 bases between. The germline V gene encodes CDR1 SGHAT and CDR2 FQNNGV. The CDR3 extends over 19 amino acids. CDR3 region: CASSLDNQIWRPNTGELFF. The DNA for the CDR3 is TGTGCCAGCAGCTTAGATAATCAAATTTGGCGGCCGAACACCGGGGAGCTGTTTTTT.

DNA for the CDR3: TGTGCCAGCAGCTTAGACCGCAGGGTCGCGACAGATACGCAGTATTTT. Protein product: CASSLDRRVATDTQYF. This sequence joins TRBV7-8 and TRBJ2-3; possible D gene TRBD1, 5 bases. CDR1 is SGHVS, CDR2 FQNEAQ, per germline. The CDR3 runs to 16 residues. Trimming stripped 1 base from V and 3 bases from J, with 14 bases between.

This clonotype was picked up many times. The CDR3 nucleotides read TGTGCCAGCAGCCCCCCCCTTCGGGGGGACGAGCAGTACTTC. Translation gives CASSPPLRGDEQYF. V and J are TRBV13 and TRBJ2-7, with 7 bases fitting TRBD2. Germline V CDR1 and CDR2: PRHDT, FYEKMQ (reference sequence). The CDR3 loop spans 14 amino acids. The J segment lost 5 bases and the V segment lost 5 bases, leaving 9 bases of the junction unmatched.

Remarks on this clonotype: This sequence may be a read error, since a much larger clone differs from it by one base. This chain links TRBV5-6 with TRBJ2-5, with D possibly TRBD2 on 7 matching bases. Trimming stripped 5 bases from V and 6 bases from J, with 17 bases between. This CDR3 contains 14 residues. CDR1 and CDR2 from the germline V gene are SGHDT and YYEEEE. The CDR3 here is CASRFQDSGKTQYF. CDR3 nucleotide sequence: TGTGCCAGCAGATTCCAGGACAGCGGGAAGACCCAGTACTTC.

This clonotype was picked up many times. The J gene is TRBJ2-3, the V gene TRBV20-1; perhaps D is TRBD1 or TRBD2 (7 bases each). The CDR3 covers 14 residues. In germline, CDR1 is DFQATT, CDR2 SNEGSKA (reference sequence). The CDR3 bases are TGCATGGAGGGGGGGATGGGACAGTTTGATACGCAGTATTTT. Residues: CMEGGMGQFDTQYF.

There are many counts of this clonotype. The CDR3, as DNA: TGTGCCAGCAGCCCCCACCCCCAGCGGGTATCGTACCAAGAGACCCAGTACTTC. The encoded protein is CASSPHPQRVSYQETQYF. V usage is TRBV9 and J usage is TRBJ2-5; tentatively, D is TRBD2 (6 bases). Trimming pared 4 bases from V and 0 bases from J, leaving 22 bases between. CDR3 length: 18 residues. Germline V gene sequence: CDR1 SGDLS, CDR2 YYNGEE.

The V and J genes are TRBV25-1 and TRBJ1-3; weak D call: TRBD1 (5 bases). In germline, CDR1 is MGHDK, CDR2 SYGVNS. The CDR3 runs 13 residues. V was trimmed by 8 bases and J by 4 bases, leaving 12 bases between them. This CDR3 is CASAKGYGNTIYF. Written as DNA, the CDR3 is TGTGCCAGCGCGAAGGGGTACGGAAACACCATATATTTT. Full variable domain (rest looked up from reference TRBV25-1 and TRBJ1-3): EADIYQTPRYLVIGTGKKITLECSQTMGHDKMYWYQQDPGMELHLIHYSYGVNSTEKGDLSSESTVSRIRTEHFPLTLESARPSHTSQYLCASAKGYGNTIYFGEGSWLTVV.

The chain carries TRBV15 and TRBJ1-6, with unresolved D. The V gene's germline CDR1 is LNHNV and CDR2 YYDKDF (reference sequence). The CDR3 covers 14 residues. Trimming removed 0 bases from V and 10 bases from J, with 10 bases in between. The CDR3 sequence is CATSRDSPGSPLHF. For the CDR3, the DNA is TGTGCCACCAGCAGAGATAGCCCAGGATCACCCCTCCACTTT. Complete variable domain (other parts from reference TRBV15 and TRBJ1-6): DAMVIQNPRYQVTQFGKPVTLSCSQTLNHNVMYWYQQKSSQAPKLLFHYYDKDFNNEADTPDNFQSRRPNTSFCFLDIRSPGLGDTAMYLCATSRDSPGSPLHFGNGTRLTVT.

Comments on this clonotype: A much larger clonotype is one base distant, so this may be a read error. The chain has TRBV5-6 and TRBJ2-7; D uncertain. Germline CDR1 is SGHDT and CDR2 is YYEEEE. The CDR3 runs 13 residues. The CDR3 loop is CAISFGPDYEQYF. The CDR3 bases are TGTGCCATCAGCTTCGGCCCGGACTACGAGCAGTACTTC. Full variable domain (remainder filled in from reference TRBV5-6 and TRBJ2-7): DAGVTQSPTHLIKTRGQQVTLRCSPKSGHDTVSWYQQALGQGPQFIFQYYEEEERQRGNFPDRFSGHQFPNYSSELNVNALLLGDSALYLCAISFGPDYEQYFGPGTRLTVT.

The rearrangement links TRBV29-1 to TRBJ2-1; D is possibly TRBD2 (5 bases). V dropped 6 bases and J dropped 0 bases, with 15 bases sitting between them. The CDR3 spans 15 residues. Germline CDR1 and CDR2: SQVTM and ANQGSEA. The CDR3 loop reads CSVAGLEFSYNEQFF. In DNA, the CDR3 is TGCAGCGTCGCTGGACTGGAATTCTCCTACAATGAGCAGTTCTTC.

This chain uses TRBV7-2 with TRBJ2-2; D might be TRBD1 or TRBD2, each matching 5 bases. Germline CDR1 is SGHTA and CDR2 is FQGNSA. V shed 5 bases and J shed 3 bases, with 10 bases lying between them. The CDR3 covers 14 residues. CDR3 nucleotide sequence: TGTGCCAGCAGCCCCGGGGCGTACACCGGGGAGCTGTTTTTT. Translation: CASSPGAYTGELFF. Drawing the rest from reference TRBV7-2 and TRBJ2-2, the complete variable domain is GAGVSQSPSNKVTEKGKDVELRCDPISGHTALYWYRQSLGQGLEFLIYFQGNSAPDKSGLPSDRFSAERTGGSVSTLTIQRTQQEDSAVYLCASSPGAYTGELFFGEGSRLTVL.

This clonotype was observed at least ten times. The chain is built from TRBV4-1 and TRBJ1-6, with D maybe TRBD1 (6 bases). CDR1 is MGHRA and CDR2 is YSYEKL in the germline V gene. CDR3 length equals 17 residues. V was trimmed by 0 bases and J by 4 bases, leaving 13 bases between them. The CDR3 sequence: CASSQETGLGYNSPLHF. In DNA form, the CDR3 reads TGCGCCAGCAGCCAAGAGACAGGACTCGGGTATAATTCACCCCTCCACTTT.

This rearrangement joins TRBV11-1 to TRBJ2-5; D is undetermined. The CDR3 loop spans 12 amino acids. Trimming left V 3 bases short and J 5 bases short, with 7 bases between. Germline values: CDR1 SGHAT, CDR2 FQDESV (reference sequence). Here the CDR3 DNA reads TGTGCCAGCAGCTTCGGCAGGGAGACCCAGTACTTC. Translating gives CASSFGRETQYF.

This clonotype has more than one count but fewer than ten. V and J are TRBV15 and TRBJ2-7; no clear D gene. The CDR3 is made up of 13 amino acids. CDR1 is LNHNV, CDR2 YYDKDF, per germline (reference sequence). The V gene lost 0 bases and the J gene lost 7 bases, with 10 bases spanning the gap. CDR3 region: CATSRDRQTEQYF. CDR3 sequence (DNA): TGTGCCACCAGCAGAGATAGACAAACAGAGCAGTACTTC.

This sequence joins TRBV15 and TRBJ1-1; D call uncertain. The germline gives CDR1 LNHNV, CDR2 YYDKDF (reference sequence). This CDR3 has 13 amino acids. Trimming shortened V by 3 bases and J by 1 base, and 6 bases separated the two germline ends. The CDR3 bases are TGTGCCACCAGCAGGAGCGAGAACACTGAAGCTTTCTTT. Translated, it gives CATSRSENTEAFF.

The chain carries TRBV7-8 and TRBJ2-1, with D perhaps TRBD1 (6 bases). V lost 7 bases and J lost 2, with 18 bases in between. CDR3 length equals 16 residues. Germline CDR1 and CDR2: SGHVS and FQNEAQ. CDR3 bases: TGTGCCAGCACCGATAGGACAGCCCCGCCCTACAATGAGCAGTTCTTC. The encoded protein is CASTDRTAPPYNEQFF.

The chain has TRBV6-1 and TRBJ2-3; the match to TRBD2 covers 7 bases. CDR1 and CDR2 from the germline V gene are MNHNS and SASEGT. This CDR3 is 14 amino acids long. J was trimmed by 1 base and V by 6 bases; bases with no gene match: 4. CDR3 residues: CASRSSGGTDTQYF. Here the CDR3 DNA reads TGTGCCAGCAGGTCTAGCGGTGGCACAGATACGCAGTATTTT.

V is TRBV5-6 and J is TRBJ1-5, with D possibly matching TRBD1 (5 bases). The length of the CDR3 is 15 residues. The V end lost 0 bases, the J end lost 0 bases, and 7 bases lay between the germline ends. The germline V gene has CDR1 SGHDT and CDR2 YYEEEE. DNA for the CDR3: TGTGCCAGCAGCTTGGTAAGGGGTAGCAATCAGCCCCAGCATTTT. Amino acids: CASSLVRGSNQPQHF.

The gene calls are TRBV7-2 and TRBJ2-7; possible D gene TRBD1, 6 bases. The germline CDR1 and CDR2 sequences are SGHTA and FQGNSA. V was clipped by 5 bases and J by 7 bases, with 18 bases between them. The CDR3 sequence is 14 residues long. CDR3 residues: CASSQTGNAKEQYF. The CDR3 DNA reads as TGTGCCAGCAGCCAAACAGGGAACGCTAAGGAGCAGTACTTC. The whole variable domain, filled in from reference TRBV7-2 and TRBJ2-7, reads GAGVSQSPSNKVTEKGKDVELRCDPISGHTALYWYRQSLGQGLEFLIYFQGNSAPDKSGLPSDRFSAERTGGSVSTLTIQRTQQEDSAVYLCASSQTGNAKEQYFGPGTRLTVT.